Below, 14 T cell receptor beta chains from the same sample are listed, as sequenced in a study of T-cell memory formation after mild COVID-19 (TCRdb year 2021). Libraries were prepared through 5' RACE. Instrument used: Illumina NovaSeq 6000. The public sequencing data were trimmed at Q25 with fastp and processed into clonotypes with MiXCR by TCRdb, which kept only in-frame beta chains. Entries that share a CDR3 protein sequence are merged under the most common genes and DNA. The sample data list about 470,000 distinct CDR3 sequences, and around a quarter of these were observed just once. The ten largest clones add up to approximately 12% of the sample. The sample consisted of PBMCs or a T cell subset sorted from them (not recorded which). The receptors stem from an adult woman who had mild COVID-19 (a few samples of this study predate the infection). The sample titles of this study are shuffled in the database, so cell type and time point are left out; the donor was told from shared clones.

This clonotype was seen only a few times. The chain is built from TRBV24-1 and TRBJ2-1; 10 bases fit TRBD2. This CDR3 is built from 14 residues. V was pared by 6 bases and J by 7 bases, with 5 bases of the junction left unmatched. Germline V gene data show CDR1 as KGHDR and CDR2 as SFDVKD. This CDR3 reads CATSSYSGRNEQFF. The CDR3 DNA reads as TGTGCCACCAGTTCCTATAGCGGGAGGAATGAGCAGTTCTTC.

This clonotype showed up just a few times. The rearrangement uses TRBV18 and TRBJ2-7, with D unresolved. CDR1 KGHSH and CDR2 LQKENI come from the germline V gene. This CDR3 has 13 amino acids. The germline V and J ends were trimmed by 4 bases and 3 bases, with 10 bases remaining between them. CDR3 amino acids: CASSRQKGYEQYF. As DNA, the CDR3 is TGTGCCAGCTCACGGCAAAAAGGCTACGAGCAGTACTTC.

CDR3 bases: TGTGCCAGCAGCTCTGATTTAGAGGCATCGGGAATTGGGGCCAACGTCCTGACTTTC. It is translated as CASSSDLEASGIGANVLTF. The chain uses TRBV11-2 and TRBJ2-6, with D perhaps matching TRBD2 (5 bases). The CDR3 sequence is 19 residues long. Germline V gene data show CDR1 as SGHAT and CDR2 as FQNNGV. V lost 4 bases to trimming and J lost 3 bases, with 22 bases between them. The full variable domain, with the rest looked up from reference TRBV11-2 and TRBJ2-6, is EAGVAQSPRYKIIEKRQSVAFWCNPISGHATLYWYQQILGQGPKLLIQFQNNGVVDDSQLPKDRFSAERLKGVDSTLKIQPAKLEDSAVYLCASSSDLEASGIGANVLTFGAGSRLTVL.

The J gene is TRBJ2-2, the V gene TRBV5-1; 7 positions agree with TRBD1. This CDR3 spans 18 amino acids. V lost 4 bases to trimming and J lost 0 bases; unmatched junction nucleotides: 12. Per the germline V gene, CDR1 is SGHRS and CDR2 is YFSETQ. The CDR3 DNA is TGCGCCAGCAGCCTGACTGAACAGGGGTCAGCGAACACCGGGGAGCTGTTTTTT. The encoded protein is CASSLTEQGSANTGELFF.

In this sample, this clonotype turned up a few times. The V and J genes are TRBV7-8 and TRBJ2-5; D is possibly TRBD2 (5 bases). Germline assignment: CDR1 SGHVS and CDR2 FQNEAQ. V shed 6 bases and J shed 3 bases, with 17 bases lying between them. This CDR3 is 15 amino acids long. The CDR3 loop is CASRALLVGKETQYF. The CDR3 region has the DNA TGTGCCAGCAGGGCGCTCTTAGTCGGGAAAGAGACCCAGTACTTC. The full variable domain, completed using reference TRBV7-8 and TRBJ2-5, is GAGVSQSPRYKVAKRGQDVALRCDPISGHVSLFWYQQALGQGPEFLTYFQNEAQLDKSGLPSDRFFAERPEGSVSTLKIQRTQQEDSAVYLCASRALLVGKETQYFGPGTRLLVL.

In this sample, this clonotype turned up a few times. V is TRBV7-9 and J is TRBJ2-7, with D perhaps being TRBD1 or TRBD2 (5 bases each). V was shortened by 3 bases and J by 3 bases, with 9 bases between the two germline ends. The CDR3 extends over 13 amino acids. CDR1 and CDR2 (germline): SEHNR, FQNEAQ (reference sequence). CDR3 residues: CASSFRDGYEQYF. CDR3 nucleotides: TGTGCCAGCAGCTTCCGGGACGGCTACGAGCAGTACTTC.

The table lists this clonotype with a few counts. The chain combines TRBV5-6 with TRBJ2-1; unclear D gene. Looked up from germline, CDR1 is SGHDT and CDR2 is YYEEEE. The CDR3 runs to 13 residues. With 4 bases removed from V and 7 bases from J, the gap between germline ends came to 12 bases. The CDR3 DNA sequence: TGTGCCAGCAGCATGGCGAGAGCTAATGAGCAGTTCTTC. As protein: CASSMARANEQFF.

This clonotype was detected a few times. The chain employs TRBV20-1 and TRBJ2-1; 10 bases map to TRBD2. The V gene end was trimmed by 2 bases and the J gene end by 0 bases; junction bases not matched to a gene: 4. The CDR3 runs 16 residues. Germline V gene data show CDR1 as DFQATT and CDR2 as SNEGSKA (reference sequence). DNA of the CDR3: TGCAGTGCTAGACTGGCTAGCGGGAGCTCCTACAATGAGCAGTTCTTC. Translation gives CSARLASGSSYNEQFF.

The J gene is TRBJ2-2, the V gene TRBV14; 9 positions agree with TRBD2. Germline-derived CDR1 and CDR2 are SGHDN and FVKESK. This CDR3 is built from 16 residues. V dropped 4 bases and J dropped 3; count of bases not matched to a gene: 6. CDR3: CASSRSGGKDTGELFF. CDR3 nucleotides: TGTGCCAGCAGCCGCAGCGGGGGGAAAGACACCGGGGAGCTGTTTTTT.

This clonotype has only a few counts. The gene calls are TRBV6-5 and TRBJ2-7, with TRBD1 matching 8 bases. The CDR3 totals 14 residues. Germline CDR1 is MNHEY and CDR2 is SVGAGI. J gave up 2 bases and V 6 bases, and 6 bases lay outside the gene matches. CDR3 residues: CASRDRQGPYEQYF. For the CDR3, the DNA is TGTGCCAGCAGGGATAGACAGGGGCCCTACGAGCAGTACTTC.

The V call is TRBV6-2 or TRBV6-3, the J call TRBJ2-1; 10 bases are shared with TRBD2. This CDR3 is built from 15 residues. The germline gives CDR1 MNHEY, CDR2 SVGEGT. With 7 bases clipped from V and 3 bases from J, the junction kept 6 bases outside the gene matches. CDR3 sequence: CASTGWTSGYNEQFF. The CDR3 bases are TGTGCCAGCACGGGCTGGACTAGCGGCTACAATGAGCAGTTCTTC.

V is TRBV4-1 and J is TRBJ2-2, with no clear D. The germline gives CDR1 MGHRA, CDR2 YSYEKL. V was pared by 4 bases and J by 0 bases, with 12 bases between. CDR3 size: 16 residues. This chain's CDR3 is CASSLLGPSNTGELFF. DNA for the CDR3: TGCGCCAGCAGCCTCCTGGGCCCGTCGAACACCGGGGAGCTGTTTTTT.

This clonotype was observed a few times. The genes are TRBV5-1 and TRBJ2-1; 8 bases are shared with TRBD1. CDR1 is SGHRS and CDR2 is YFSETQ in the germline V gene. V shed 4 bases, J shed 6 bases, and the junction held 9 bases outside the gene matches. CDR3 length equals 15 residues. The CDR3 region has the DNA TGCGCCAGCAGCCCGAGCTTCGGACAGGGCAATGAGCAGTTCTTC. Its protein product is CASSPSFGQGNEQFF.

The chain couples TRBV5-1 to TRBJ2-2; D uncertain. CDR1 SGHRS and CDR2 YFSETQ come from the germline V gene. V lost 1 base, J lost 14 bases, and 15 bases lay in between. CDR3 size: 13 residues. The CDR3 region has the DNA TGCGCCAGCAGCTTGCCCCAAAGTACGGAACTGTTTTTT. Translation: CASSLPQSTELFF.